This TCR beta chain derives from a study of blood T cells in healthy people across ages (dated by TCRdb to 2015 to 2017). Concerning the study at large: In model experiments, roughly one uniquely barcoded TCR beta cDNA molecule per two T cells was captured by template switching. Two additional independent replicas of 1 million unique cDNA reads from the same blood draw were analyzed for two donors (one aged 18 to 30 and one aged 80 or older). To avoid experimental bias, donors of different ages were spread randomly across the sequencing lanes. Age-related changes in TCR beta repertoire diversity were measured in the study by deep sequencing normalized with unique cDNA molecular identifiers. Donors were grouped into four age groups: young (average approximately 15 years), middle-aged (about 40), aged (62) and long-lived (around 80).

Systemically healthy Caucasian individuals from Russia, approximately 39 in total and aged about 6 to 95 years, were included as donors. Around 10 milliliters of peripheral blood were collected from each donor into EDTA-treated Vacutainer tubes. PBMCs were isolated by Ficoll-Paque density-gradient centrifugation, with at least 6 million obtained per sample. Trizol reagent was used to extract total RNA from PBMCs, with at least 5.5 micrograms per sample. Naive CD45RAhigh/CD27high T cell percentages were measured by flow cytometry on a PBMC aliquot from every donor. Its CDR3 holds 14 amino acids, cysteine through phenylalanine. CDR3 DNA only is kept here, 42 bases in frame from base 1. The germline V gene (reference sequence) specifies MNHEY as CDR1 and SMNVEV as CDR2. The V end loses 6 bases and the J end loses 7 bases, and a stretch of 16 bases separates them. Study-level results and caveats: Observed TCR beta diversity correlated strongly with the percentage of naive T cells measured by flow cytometry. Because profiling used bulk unsorted PBMCs, naive and antigen-experienced compartments could not be compared conclusively. The CMV infection status of donors was not known, potentially confounding age-related changes in expanded clonotypes. Estimates of total diversity from one million sequenced T cells were regarded as lower bounds and underestimates. Compared with the aged group, the long-lived group had more naive CD4+ T cells, fewer expanded clones and increased TCR diversity, suggesting age selection. Observed TCR beta diversity per million T cells fell roughly linearly with age, and a significant reduction was already apparent by age around 40.

Library generation was performed with 5' RACE. Sequencing instrument: Illumina HiSeq 2500. A second PCR of roughly 6 to 11 cycles was performed with a sample-barcoded 5' primer and a J-beta primer mix. A unique molecular identifier was introduced onto each TCR beta cDNA molecule by a template-switch 5' adaptor carrying 12 random nucleotides. Each sample yielded at least 2.5 million CDR3-containing paired-end reads. First-strand cDNA synthesis was performed from all RNA using the Mint cDNA synthesis kit, with priming by a TRBC-specific oligonucleotide. After uracil-DNA glycosylase treatment, a first 18-cycle PCR used universal primers M1SS and BC2_uni_R on all cDNA. Concerning the study's data processing: For normalization, 1 million high-quality reads, each with a distinct molecular identifier, were randomly selected from each sample. Reads with shared molecular identifiers were discarded instead of being binned into consensus sequences. CDR3 identification, clonotype clustering and error correction used MiTCR with a Q25 quality threshold and the strictest error-elimination algorithm. A nonparametric unseen species model with Euler transformation was used to estimate a lower bound on total TCR beta diversity. The public reads were quality trimmed at Q25 with fastp and then assembled into clones with MiXCR by TCRdb, keeping productive beta chains. Rows matching on CDR3 protein sequence are summarized as one entry with the most common DNA and genes. Here the V and J calls rest on TCRdb's processing, not on the authors' analysis. Here the sample has hundreds of thousands of distinct CDR3 sequences; roughly 26% occur a single time. The ten most abundant clones make up roughly 17% of the sample.

On this clonotype: Its antigen is currently not known. No qualities accompany the bases; no much larger clone lies one base away.

The sample was blood. The chain links TRBV27 with TRBJ1-5, with TRBD1 tentatively as D gene (5 bases match). The source is a woman aged 80 or over in good health. The DNA is as follows: TGTGCCAGCAGATCTCCAGGGTCTGGACAGCCCCAGCATTTT. It translates to CASRSPGSGQPQHF.